One and the same sample provided the 10 T cell receptor beta chains below, sequenced in a study of human T cells and chemical hapten exposure. Each CDR3 protein gets one entry after TCRdb re-called the RACE reads with MiXCR. Of about 84,000 distinct CDR3 sequences in the sample, roughly 10% were seen once. Regarding time point: patch test 2, 6 weeks after DPC sensitization. Treatment indicated: therapeutic diphenylcyclopropenone sensitization with weekly scalp DPC. The sequenced sample was whole blood, obtained in connection with sensitization to the hapten diphenylcyclopropenone (DPC). The origin of the receptors is a woman in her fifties or sixties with alopecia areata. Some clones in this sample may be carry-over from other donors' samples.

In this sample, this clonotype turned up many times. The CDR3 region is CASSPGTGGGPGGEKLFF. CDR3 bases: TGTGCCAGCAGCCCGGGGACAGGGGGCGGACCCGGCGGTGAAAAACTGTTTTTT. The chain has TRBV7-2 and TRBJ1-4; TRBD1 matches at 12 bases. The CDR3 totals 18 residues. Per the germline V gene, CDR1 is SGHTA and CDR2 is FQGNSA. V lost 5 bases and J lost 7; bases outside the gene matches: 14.

This clonotype showed up many times. The rearrangement uses TRBV29-1 and TRBJ1-2; no reliable D call. This CDR3 has 13 amino acids. In germline, CDR1 is SQVTM, CDR2 ANQGSEA. Deletions cut 3 bases from V and 7 bases from J, with 15 bases between. Written as DNA, the CDR3 is TGCAGCGTTGAGCTCTTTAAGGGTGCTGGCTACACCTTC. This sequence encodes CSVELFKGAGYTF. Full variable domain (remainder filled in from reference TRBV29-1 and TRBJ1-2): SAVISQKPSRDICQRGTSLTIQCQVDSQVTMMFWYRQQPGQSLTLIATANQGSEATYESGFVIDKFPISRPNLTFSTLTVSNMSPEDSSIYLCSVELFKGAGYTFGSGTRLTVV.

This clonotype was seen a few times. V is TRBV6-2 or TRBV6-3 and J is TRBJ2-1; TRBD1 might be the D (6 bases). The germline V gene has CDR1 MNHEY and CDR2 SVGEGT. This CDR3 is built from 14 residues. V was clipped by 7 bases and J by 5 bases, with 15 bases between them. The CDR3: CASTVQGRHNEQFF. DNA of the CDR3: TGTGCCAGCACCGTCCAGGGGCGTCACAATGAGCAGTTCTTC.

This clonotype came up a few times. The CDR3 loop reads CASSLVSSGWNEQFF. As DNA, the CDR3 is TGTGCCAGCAGCTTGGTGTCGTCAGGGTGGAATGAGCAGTTCTTC. V is TRBV5-4 and J is TRBJ2-1; possible D gene TRBD1, 5 bases. V was trimmed by 0 bases and J by 7 bases, leaving 14 bases between them. There are 15 residues in the CDR3. Germline-derived CDR1 and CDR2 are SGHNT and YYREEE (reference sequence).

V gene TRBV7-8 combines with J gene TRBJ2-1; the D gene is possibly TRBD2 (5 bases). Trimming cost V 8 bases and J 3 bases, with 11 bases left between them. The CDR3 is 13 residues long. From germline, CDR1 is SGHVS and CDR2 FQNEAQ. CDR3 protein: CASSSRNYNEQFF. Written as DNA, the CDR3 is TGTGCCAGCTCTAGCCGGAACTACAATGAGCAGTTCTTC.

V is TRBV9 and J is TRBJ2-1; D is undetermined. From germline, CDR1 is SGDLS and CDR2 YYNGEE. This CDR3 is built from 14 residues. Deletions cut 0 bases from V and 7 bases from J, with 11 bases between. CDR3 sequence: CASSVVEVPNEQFF. The CDR3 DNA reads as TGTGCCAGCAGCGTAGTTGAGGTCCCTAATGAGCAGTTCTTC.

In this sample, this clonotype turned up many times. The genes are TRBV28 and TRBJ1-1; no clear D. Trimming removed 1 base from V and 1 base from J, with 7 bases in between. Germline assignment: CDR1 MDHEN and CDR2 SYDVKM. This CDR3 contains 14 residues. CDR3 loop: CASSLSYRNTEAFF. The CDR3 DNA reads TGTGCCAGCAGTTTATCATACAGGAACACTGAAGCTTTCTTT.

This clonotype was observed at least ten times. The V and J genes are TRBV7-2 and TRBJ2-3, with no clear D. Looked up from germline, CDR1 is SGHTA and CDR2 is FQGNSA. Trimming took 6 bases from V and 3 from J, leaving 10 bases between them. The CDR3 contains 13 residues. The CDR3: CASRLTQTDTQYF. The CDR3 DNA reads as TGTGCCAGCAGGCTGACGCAAACAGATACGCAGTATTTT.

The rearrangement links TRBV6-2 or TRBV6-3 to TRBJ2-7; D may correspond to TRBD1 or TRBD2 (5 bases each). V lost 4 bases and J lost 3, with 13 bases in between. This CDR3 comprises 14 residues. Germline CDR1 MNHEY, CDR2 SVGEGT. Here the CDR3 reads CASSFRDGSYEQYF. CDR3 sequence (DNA): TGTGCCAGCAGTTTCCGGGACGGAAGCTACGAGCAGTACTTC.

This clonotype came up many times. The V and J genes are TRBV3-1 and TRBJ2-1, with 10 nucleotides matching TRBD2. After removal of 5 bases from V and 4 bases from J, the junction contained 11 bases not matched to a gene. The CDR3 is 17 amino acids. Germline V gene lookup returns CDR1 LGHDT and CDR2 YNNKEL (reference sequence). Written as DNA, the CDR3 is TGTGCCAGCAGCGATAGGACTAGCGGAGGGTTATACAATGAGCAGTTCTTC. Translated: CASSDRTSGGLYNEQFF.